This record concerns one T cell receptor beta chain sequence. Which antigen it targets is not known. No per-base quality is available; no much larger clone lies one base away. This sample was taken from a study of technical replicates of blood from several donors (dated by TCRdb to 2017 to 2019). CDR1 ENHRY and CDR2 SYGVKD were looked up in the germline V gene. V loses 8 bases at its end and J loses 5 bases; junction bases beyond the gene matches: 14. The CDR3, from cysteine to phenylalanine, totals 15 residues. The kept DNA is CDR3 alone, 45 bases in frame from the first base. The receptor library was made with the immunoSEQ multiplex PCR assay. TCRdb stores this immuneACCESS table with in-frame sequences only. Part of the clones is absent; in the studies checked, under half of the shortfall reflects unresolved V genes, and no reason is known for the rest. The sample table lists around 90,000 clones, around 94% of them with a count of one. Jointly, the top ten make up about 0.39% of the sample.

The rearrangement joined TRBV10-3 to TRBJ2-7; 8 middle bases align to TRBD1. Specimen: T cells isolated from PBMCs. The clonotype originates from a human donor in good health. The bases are TGTGCCATCTTGGGGAACGACAGGGGCAGGAACGAGCAGTACTTC. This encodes CAILGNDRGRNEQYF.